This T cell receptor beta chain was found in a study of Ad26.COV2.S vaccination and SARS-CoV-2 variants. Germline values: CDR1 KGHSH, CDR2 LQKENI. The CDR3 sequence is 17 residues long. Trimming took 0 bases from V and 4 from J; bases not matched to a gene: 4. The study's findings and limits: Non-spike TCR breadth was similar in vaccine and placebo recipients. The analyses of TCR breadth and depth may have understated the size of total T cell responses.

Profiling relied on immunoSEQ multiplex PCR, and the TCRdb table lists in-frame clones only, not all of them. The sample lists 300,000 to 400,000 clones, approximately 90% seen once, with 3.9% in the top ten. Details on this clone: The antigen is unknown.

The TCR originated in a human donor who had recovered from COVID-19. The rearrangement joins TRBV18 to TRBJ1-5, with 12 bases that match TRBD1. Sequenced here: peripheral blood, sampled after recovery from COVID-19. Here the CDR3 DNA reads TGTGCCAGCTCACCACCTGGGACAGGGGGCCGTAATCAGCCCCAGCATTTT. This encodes CASSPPGTGGRNQPQHF.